This TCR beta chain comes out of a study of T cells in Graves' hyperthyroidism and ophthalmopathy. The CDR3 extends over 11 amino acids. Amplification yielded TCR beta CDR3 regions, with RNA transcripts as the source. Primed by the HTBI set, a first-round RT-PCR was run on the TCR CDR3. TCRdb ran MiXCR on the multiplex PCR reads and lists one entry per CDR3 protein. Of roughly 500,000 distinct CDR3 sequences listed, 40% to 50% are singletons. Investigators excluded patients with uncontrolled infection, other autoimmune disease, pregnancy or lactation. On the basis of clinical symptoms, serum thyroxine and TRAb, thyroid ultrasound and orbital computed tomography, diagnoses were made. On this clonotype itself: Its target is not known. A junction end diverges from the germline sequence, so it may reflect a read error.

Study findings and constraints: The model's output predicted ophthalmopathy at a median of approximately 6.5 months prior to onset.

The chain couples TRBV12-3 or TRBV12-4 to TRBJ2-7; D is uncertain. The receptor comes from an adult woman with Graves' disease, either hyperthyroidism or ophthalmopathy (not recorded which). The sequenced sample was peripheral blood or thyroid tissue (not recorded which). This chain's CDR3 is CVSSPGYEQYF. The CDR3 DNA reads TGTGTCAGCAGTCCCGGTTACGAGCAGTACTTC.